A selection of T cell receptor beta chains follows, all from one sample in a study of OX40 agonist ivuxolimab in advanced cancers. Repertoires were generated with immunoSEQ multiplex PCR, while TCRdb's copy carries only in-frame clones and drops some. Altogether around 100,000 clones are present, 91% being singletons, with the ten largest covering around 0.32%. The sequences come from CD4+ or CD8+ T cells sorted from blood, collected in a trial of the OX40 agonist ivuxolimab. Source of these receptors: an adult with an advanced solid tumor such as melanoma, head and neck, liver or kidney cancer. CDR3s leave out the opening cysteine and the closing phenylalanine or tryptophan.

J | V | CDR3
TRBJ2-2 | TRBV2 | ASQREGNTGELF
TRBJ2-7 | TRBV12-2 | ASRLAEDWGSGSSPPYEQY
TRBJ2-5 | TRBV19 | ASSIVSGGTEIQY
TRBJ2-1 | TRBV19 | ASSGGTSGSVEQF
TRBJ2-2 | TRBV19 | ASSMMTSGSPGELF
TRBJ2-1 | TRBV4-1 | ASSQGSYNEQF
TRBJ2-1 | TRBV29-1 | SVLPLAGIANEQF
TRBJ2-1 | TRBV5-7 | ASSLPGLAKNEQF
TRBJ2-7 | TRBV10-3 | AISERAGGNHEQY
TRBJ1-2 | TRBV6-5 | ASSYPSGFYGYT
TRBJ1-2 | TRBV5-4 | ASSSSFRNT
TRBJ2-2 | TRBV7-2 | ASSISRDRLAAGELF
TRBJ1-1 | TRBV7-8 | ASSLEVGNTEAF
TRBJ2-7 | TRBV11-2 | ASSLGPLLYEQY
TRBJ1-3 | TRBV10-1 | ASSTSTASGNTIY
TRBJ2-3 | TRBV5-5 | ASSDDPFGDTDTQY
TRBJ2-1 | TRBV10-1 | ASSQRLAGGPEQF
TRBJ2-7 | TRBV7-8 | ASSPTRSDEQY
TRBJ2-2 | TRBV21-1 | ASSRTYRDRVGETNTGELF
TRBJ1-2 | TRBV19 | ASSRGQARELGYGYT
TRBJ2-3 | TRBV6-6 | ASSIIGGTSADTQY
TRBJ2-1 | TRBV18 | ASSPFSGEQF
TRBJ2-5 | TRBV7-7 | ASSLGLAGRQETQY
TRBJ1-1 | TRBV28 | ASSFYRTGLVNTEAF
TRBJ2-5 | TRBV7-3 | ASSYRVWETQY
TRBJ2-5 | TRBV5-5 | ASGSPRSAGETQY
TRBJ2-5 | TRBV18 | ASSQQQETQY
TRBJ2-5 | TRBV11-2 | ASSPRGYQETQY
TRBJ2-5 | TRBV5-5 | ASSLLRPGTQY
TRBJ2-1 | TRBV7-3 | ASSLTGVRTSGSGEQF
TRBJ2-3 | TRBV28 | ASTKRTSGRSTDTQY
TRBJ2-3 | TRBV14 | ASSLVQGSTDTQY
TRBJ2-1 | TRBV18 | ASSPLRDYEQF
TRBJ2-1 | TRBV7-2 | ASSLGGRTYNEQF
TRBJ1-4 | TRBV6-1 | ATNAGTVAEKLF
TRBJ1-1 | TRBV11-2 | ASSSSDLANTEAF
TRBJ2-5 | TRBV5-1 | ASSLDPGGRETQY
TRBJ2-3 | TRBV28 | ASSTLRLGSTDTQY
TRBJ2-7 | TRBV5-6 | ASSYRGLPGISYEQY
TRBJ1-1 | TRBV4-2 | ASSQDAGLKYLAF
TRBJ2-5 | TRBV2 | ASNGGIKETQY
TRBJ1-1 | TRBV7-9 | ASGEGDKAF
TRBJ1-2 | TRBV28 | ASSLPGPGQGGGYT
TRBJ1-2 | TRBV19 | ASSETHRARGYT
TRBJ2-3 | TRBV9 | ASGVGGKMGTDTQY
TRBJ2-7 | TRBV28 | ASSFWRSGGEQY
TRBJ2-5 | TRBV28 | ASSFVGEGETQY
TRBJ2-7 | TRBV5-4 | ASSLGGTSGHYEQY
TRBJ1-5 | TRBV6-4 | ASSDSGGNRNQPQH
TRBJ2-1 | TRBV7-8 | ASSSAGQPYNEQF
TRBJ1-6 | TRBV6-1 | ASSPDRGSPLH